The 26 T cell receptor beta chains listed next were all sequenced from one sample in a study of blood T cell repertoires in COVID-19. Assay: immunoSEQ multiplex PCR; the TCRdb copy retains only in-frame clones and omits some. The top ten clones hold roughly 5.2% of a sample with 36,000 or so clones, about nine tenths of them seen once. Sequenced: peripheral blood. These receptors were taken from a human donor in a cohort sampled during active COVID-19.

V is TRBV15 and J is TRBJ1-5; 10 nucleotides align to TRBD1. CDR3 length: 20 residues. Germline CDR1 LNHNV, CDR2 YYDKDF (reference sequence). Trimming took 4 bases from V and 1 from J; bases not matched to a gene: 16. CDR3 in amino acids: CATSIRGPGQGIGSNQPQHF. CDR3 DNA sequence: TGTGCCACCAGCATACGAGGACCGGGACAGGGGATTGGGAGCAATCAGCCCCAGCATTTT.

This clone came up a few times. The chain carries TRBV9 and TRBJ1-2; D remains unclear. Trimming took off 4 bases at V and 0 bases at J, with 16 bases between the two ends. This CDR3 spans 16 amino acids. Germline CDR1 reads SGDLS; CDR2 reads YYNGEE. The CDR3 loop reads CASSSRTDTANYGYTF. The CDR3 DNA is TGTGCCAGCAGCTCCCGGACTGACACAGCTAACTATGGCTACACCTTC.

The chain combines TRBV7-3 with TRBJ2-2, with D possibly being TRBD2 (5 bases). CDR3 length: 14 residues. From germline, CDR1 is SGHTA and CDR2 FQGTGA. V lost 5 bases and J 4 bases, leaving 11 bases between the germline ends. In DNA form, the CDR3 reads TGTGCCAGCAGCACGGACTGGGGCACCGGGGAGCTGTTTTTT. Its protein product is CASSTDWGTGELFF.

The chain has TRBV14 and TRBJ2-7; 10 bases map to TRBD2. V shed 7 bases, J shed 6 bases, and the junction held 9 bases outside the gene matches. The CDR3 sequence is 14 residues long. Germline CDR1 is SGHDN and CDR2 is FVKESK. This chain's CDR3 is CASTPSGRRGEQYF. CDR3 in DNA: TGTGCCAGCACACCTAGCGGGAGAAGGGGCGAGCAGTACTTC.

The chain is built from TRBV24-1 and TRBJ1-4; tentatively, D is TRBD1 (6 bases). The V end was cut by 5 bases, the J end by 0 bases, with 9 bases between. Germline V gives CDR1 KGHDR, CDR2 SFDVKD. This CDR3 region has 15 residues. The CDR3, as DNA: TGTGCCACCAGTGTAGGGGGAGCAACTAATGAAAAACTGTTTTTT. This encodes CATSVGGATNEKLFF.

V and J are TRBV7-3 and TRBJ2-2, with D perhaps TRBD2 (5 bases). Germline CDR1 is SGHTA and CDR2 is FQGTGA. CDR3 length: 14 residues. Deletions cut 0 bases from V and 4 bases from J, with 6 bases between. The CDR3 here is CASSLTSATGELFF. In DNA, the CDR3 is TGTGCCAGCAGCTTAACTAGCGCCACCGGGGAGCTGTTTTTT.

The chain links TRBV18 to TRBJ2-5; possibly TRBD2 for D (6 bases). The V end lost 3 bases, the J end lost 2 bases, and 13 bases lay between the germline ends. Germline CDR1 KGHSH, CDR2 LQKENI. The CDR3 has 15 residues. CDR3 loop: CASSPGLGFQETQYF. In DNA form, the CDR3 reads TGTGCCAGCTCACCGGGACTCGGATTTCAAGAGACCCAGTACTTC.

In this sample, this clone turned up a few times. This rearrangement joins TRBV18 to TRBJ2-7; 7 positions agree with TRBD1. The CDR3 is 14 amino acids. Losses at the gene ends were 6 bases for V and 0 bases for J; bases not matched to a gene: 5. The germline CDR1 and CDR2 sequences are KGHSH and LQKENI. The CDR3 DNA reads TGTGCCAGCTCTGGCGGACAGGACTCCTACGAGCAGTACTTC. This translates into CASSGGQDSYEQYF.

The chain employs TRBV7-3 and TRBJ1-1; TRBD1 aligns across 7 bases. CDR3 length equals 14 residues. V shed 2 bases, J shed 5 bases, and the junction held 5 bases outside the gene matches. Germline V CDR1 and CDR2: SGHTA, FQGTGA. The CDR3 loop is CASSLRTGGTEAFF. DNA of the CDR3: TGTGCCAGCAGCTTACGGACAGGCGGGACTGAAGCTTTCTTT.

The chain has TRBV24-1 and TRBJ2-3; TRBD1 is a possible D gene (6 bases). Germline V gene sequence: CDR1 KGHDR, CDR2 SFDVKD. The CDR3 runs 16 residues. V was pared by 1 base and J by 6 bases, with 16 bases between. In DNA, the CDR3 is TGTGCCACCAGTGATTTTTCGGCAGGGGCCTACGATACGCAGTATTTT. Protein sequence: CATSDFSAGAYDTQYF.

The chain combines TRBV30 with TRBJ2-7; weak D call: TRBD1 (5 bases). CDR3 length: 11 residues. Germline values: CDR1 GTSNPN, CDR2 SVGIG (reference sequence). Trimming pared 1 base from V and 12 bases from J, leaving 13 bases between. The CDR3 nucleotides read TGTGCCTGGAGTGGGGCGCAGGGTTGGTACTTC. Translating it yields CAWSGAQGWYF.

V is TRBV20-1 and J is TRBJ2-7, with TRBD2 as a possible D gene (6 bases). Germline V CDR1 and CDR2: DFQATT, SNEGSKA (reference sequence). V lost 3 bases, J lost 5 bases, and 14 bases lay in between. This CDR3 comprises 13 residues. CDR3 in DNA: TGCAGTGCTAGTCGGAGGGGAACCGACGAGCAGTACTTC. Its protein is CSASRRGTDEQYF.

Concerning this clone: The sample has other DNA sequences that encode this CDR3 too. The chain is built from TRBV3-1 (or the pseudogene TRBV3-2) and TRBJ1-1, with D tentatively TRBD1 (5 bases). The CDR3 covers 11 residues. Germline CDR1 is LGHDT and CDR2 is YNNKEL (reference sequence). V dropped 8 bases and J dropped 4 bases, with 8 bases sitting between them. The CDR3: CASRGGTEAFF. DNA of the CDR3: TGTGCCAGCCGCGGGGGCACTGAAGCTTTCTTT.

The chain joins TRBV28 to TRBJ1-5; weak D call: TRBD1 (5 bases). Germline V gives CDR1 MDHEN, CDR2 SYDVKM. Trimming left V 3 bases short and J 7 bases short, with 19 bases between. This CDR3 has 16 residues. CDR3 bases: TGTGCCAGCAGTTTGATGAGTGGGGCTATTGGGCAGCCCCAGCATTTT. This codes for CASSLMSGAIGQPQHF.

The rearrangement uses TRBV3-1 (or the pseudogene TRBV3-2) and TRBJ1-3; D is possibly TRBD1 (5 bases). The germline V and J ends were trimmed by 3 bases and 2 bases, with 11 bases remaining between them. The CDR3 is 15 amino acids. Germline values: CDR1 LGHDT, CDR2 YNNKEL (reference sequence). CDR3 sequence: CASSQGLITGNTIYF. The DNA of the CDR3 is TGTGCCAGCAGCCAGGGGCTGATTACTGGAAACACCATATATTTT.

The chain joins TRBV6-5 to TRBJ2-1; 11 bases line up with TRBD2. Trimming removed 7 bases from V and 10 bases from J; junction bases left unmatched: 6. The germline CDR1 and CDR2 sequences are MNHEY and SVGAGI. This CDR3 has 13 residues. The CDR3 region is CASKLAGVVEQFF. CDR3 coding DNA: TGTGCCAGCAAACTAGCGGGAGTCGTCGAGCAGTTCTTC.

The chain joins TRBV19 to TRBJ2-3, with D possibly being TRBD2 (5 bases). CDR3 size: 16 residues. Germline CDR1 and CDR2: LNHDA and SQIVND (reference sequence). Deletions cut 3 bases from V and 4 bases from J, with 17 bases between. The CDR3 DNA sequence: TGTGCCAGTAGTATCGAGGGCTTCACGAGGGCAGATACGCAGTATTTT. It codes for CASSIEGFTRADTQYF. Together with reference TRBV19 and TRBJ2-3, the CDR3 gives the full variable domain: DGGITQSPKYLFRKEGQNVTLSCEQNLNHDAMYWYRQDPGQGLRLIYYSQIVNDFQKGDIAEGYSVSREKKESFPLTVTSAQKNPTAFYLCASSIEGFTRADTQYFGPGTRLTVL.

The chain couples TRBV18 to TRBJ1-2, with TRBD1 as a possible D gene (5 bases). CDR1 is KGHSH and CDR2 is LQKENI in the germline V gene. The CDR3 is made up of 14 amino acids. Between the trimmed V and J ends, which lost 2 bases and 10 bases, there was a span of 17 bases. The CDR3 here is CASSPVGGMADYTF. CDR3 in DNA: TGTGCCAGCTCACCAGTGGGGGGGATGGCCGACTACACCTTC.

The chain employs TRBV5-1 and TRBJ2-7, with 9 bases fitting TRBD2. After removal of 1 base from V and 4 bases from J, the junction contained 3 bases not matched to a gene. Germline V gene lookup returns CDR1 SGHRS and CDR2 YFSETQ. There are 14 residues in the CDR3. CDR3 nucleotides: TGCGCCAGCAGCTTGACGGGACTAGCTTACGAGCAGTACTTC. As protein: CASSLTGLAYEQYF.

The rearrangement joins TRBV2 to TRBJ1-2; 9 positions match TRBD1. The CDR3 runs 15 residues. Germline trimming cut 7 bases from V and 4 bases from J; bases unmatched to any gene: 10. Germline V gives CDR1 SNHLY, CDR2 FYNNEI. The CDR3 region is CASNPTGGVGYGYTF. In DNA form, the CDR3 reads TGTGCCAGCAACCCGACAGGGGGGGTCGGCTATGGCTACACCTTC.

V usage is TRBV30 and J usage is TRBJ1-4; 10 bases map to TRBD1. Germline-derived CDR1 and CDR2 are GTSNPN and SVGIG (reference sequence). The CDR3 is 16 amino acids. Germline trimming cut 2 bases from V and 5 bases from J; bases unmatched to any gene: 8. The CDR3 here is CAWSRSGDRGNEKLFF. The DNA for the CDR3 is TGTGCCTGGAGTCGATCCGGGGACAGGGGAAATGAAAAACTGTTTTTT.

The rearrangement links TRBV7-9 to TRBJ2-7; the match to TRBD2 covers 9 bases. V was pared by 5 bases and J by 6 bases, with 14 bases of the junction left unmatched. This CDR3 has 16 amino acids. CDR1 SEHNR and CDR2 FQNEAQ come from the germline V gene (reference sequence). In DNA form, the CDR3 reads TGTGCCAGCAGCCCGCGGGGGGGGACAGTTCTCGGCGAGCAGTACTTC. This sequence encodes CASSPRGGTVLGEQYF.

The rearrangement joins TRBV12-3 or TRBV12-4 to TRBJ1-5; 8 nucleotides line up with TRBD1. V was clipped by 8 bases and J by 7 bases; unmatched bases: 7. The CDR3 length is 13 residues. This CDR3 is CASGTDRAQPQHF. CDR3 nucleotide sequence: TGTGCCAGCGGGACGGACAGGGCACAGCCCCAGCATTTT.

This chain links TRBV5-1 with TRBJ2-5; D unclear. Germline values: CDR1 SGHRS, CDR2 YFSETQ. V was pared by 3 bases and J by 3 bases, with 9 bases between. CDR3 size: 13 residues. CDR3 amino acids: CASSSQREETQYF. CDR3 nucleotides: TGCGCCAGCAGCTCCCAGCGAGAAGAGACCCAGTACTTC.

The rearrangement uses TRBV6-4 and TRBJ2-3; TRBD1 might be the D (6 bases). CDR1 MRHNA and CDR2 SNTAGT come from the germline V gene. V lost 4 bases to trimming and J lost 1 base, with 15 bases between them. The CDR3 spans 16 residues. The CDR3 protein is CASSVRAGVGTDTQYF. The CDR3 coding sequence is TGTGCCAGCAGTGTAAGGGCAGGGGTCGGCACAGATACGCAGTATTTT.

This chain links TRBV6-5 with TRBJ2-3, with 8 positions matching TRBD2. The length of the CDR3 is 13 residues. The germline V gene encodes CDR1 MNHEY and CDR2 SVGAGI. V lost 4 bases, J lost 7 bases, and 4 bases stayed unmatched. The CDR3 here is CASSSGRGYTQYF. The CDR3 DNA reads as TGTGCCAGCAGTTCCGGGAGGGGCTATACGCAGTATTTT.